The source of this T cell receptor beta chain is a study of T cells after yellow fever vaccination. Background on the study: Researchers used SMART-Seq v4 Ultra Low Input to prepare fractions that had low cell numbers. Whole-study results and caveats: A small proportion of clonotypes was detected in both the CD4 and CD8 compartments. Most primary-vaccination clones recurred post-booster (under 98% CD4, more than 85% CD8).

The CDR3 covers 15 residues. Germline CDR1 reads SGHKS; CDR2 reads YYEKEE (reference sequence). The ends were cut back, 1 base at V and 1 base at J, with 11 bases in the middle. MiXCR, run by TCRdb on the 5' RACE reads, gives a single entry per CDR3 protein. The top ten clones hold approximately 23% of a sample with 250,000 to 400,000 distinct CDR3 sequences, 4.1% of them seen once. In this sample, this clonotype turned up many times. Antigen specificity is unknown. The receptor was derived from a man between 18 and 29 years old who received the YFV17D yellow fever vaccine. The sample was PBMCs, taken 5 days after the yellow fever booster vaccination. The rearrangement joins TRBV5-5 to TRBJ2-5; TRBD2 might be the D (5 bases). CDR3 sequence: CASSLRGRFQETQYF. The CDR3 DNA sequence: TGTGCCAGCAGCTTGCGTGGGAGATTCCAAGAGACCCAGTACTTC.